The next 11 T cell receptor beta chains were all read from a single sample in a study of blood T cell repertoires in COVID-19. Sequenced by immunoSEQ multiplex PCR; TCRdb stores in-frame clones only, minus some. The table shows some 140,000 clones, with about four fifths occurring only once. The sequencing input was peripheral blood. The receptor source for this set is a woman in her sixties or seventies with acute or convalescent COVID-19.

The V and J genes are TRBV4-1 and TRBJ1-5; a possible D gene is TRBD1 (6 bases). Deletions cut 4 bases from V and 3 bases from J, with 13 bases between. Looked up from germline, CDR1 is MGHRA and CDR2 is YSYEKL. This CDR3 region has 15 residues. In nucleotides, the CDR3 is TGCGCCAGCAGCCCTCAGGGGAGCTCCAATCAGCCCCAGCATTTT. Protein product: CASSPQGSSNQPQHF.

This chain joins TRBV10-3 and TRBJ2-6; D might be TRBD1 (5 bases). Germline CDR1 reads ENHRY; CDR2 reads SYGVKD. This CDR3 region has 19 residues. V shed 0 bases and J shed 0 bases, with 15 bases lying between them. The DNA for the CDR3 is TGTGCCATCAGTGAGTCGATTATCAGGGCCCTCTCTGGGGCCAACGTCCTGACTTTC. Amino acids: CAISESIIRALSGANVLTF.

The chain recombines TRBV5-4 with TRBJ1-4; 7 bases are shared with TRBD1. This CDR3 comprises 18 residues. V lost 4 bases to trimming and J lost 4 bases; unmatched junction nucleotides: 16. In germline, CDR1 is SGHNT, CDR2 YYREEE (reference sequence). The CDR3 region has the DNA TGTGCCAGCAGCACTCGACAGGGTACGACCAACTTTAATGAAAAACTGTTTTTT. Its protein product is CASSTRQGTTNFNEKLFF.

The table lists this clone with a count of one. The J gene is TRBJ2-3, the V gene TRBV2, with 7 bases aligning to TRBD2. V was pared by 8 bases and J by 5 bases, with 4 bases of the junction left unmatched. The CDR3 totals 12 residues. Germline CDR1 is SNHLY and CDR2 is FYNNEI. The chain's CDR3 is CASSRGVDTQYF. For the CDR3, the DNA is TGTGCCAGCTCCCGGGGGGTAGATACGCAGTATTTT.

This sequence joins TRBV4-2 and TRBJ2-3, with TRBD2 identical over 9 bases. The V segment lost 3 bases and the J segment 3 bases; nucleotides outside the gene matches: 7. Germline CDR1 LGHNA, CDR2 YNFKEQ. The CDR3 contains 16 residues. The CDR3 DNA reads as TGTGCCAGCAGCCAGTCCCCTAGCGGGGATACAGATACGCAGTATTTT. This gives the protein CASSQSPSGDTDTQYF.

CDR3 sequence reads: CASSADRANGYTF. CDR3 sequence (DNA): TGTGCCAGCAGCGCGGACAGGGCCAATGGCTACACCTTC. The chain uses TRBV21-1 and TRBJ1-2; the table's D call TRBD1 went unverified against the DNA. TRBV21-1 is described as a pseudogene. The CDR3 is 13 residues long.

V usage is TRBV28 and J usage is TRBJ1-4, with TRBD1 matching 7 bases. Per germline, CDR1 MDHEN and CDR2 SYDVKM. This CDR3 has 15 amino acids. Trimming took 4 bases from V and 5 from J; bases not matched to a gene: 7. The CDR3 here is CASSSMTGWNEKLFF. DNA of the CDR3: TGTGCCAGCAGTTCCATGACAGGGTGGAATGAAAAACTGTTTTTT.

V and J are TRBV27 and TRBJ2-1; possibly TRBD1 for D (6 bases). The CDR3 runs 13 residues. Trimming pared 0 bases from V and 14 bases from J, leaving 14 bases between. The germline CDR1 and CDR2 sequences are MNHEY and SMNVEV (reference sequence). The CDR3 sequence is CASSLSGRGKEFF. Here the CDR3 DNA reads TGTGCCAGCAGTTTATCAGGAAGGGGGAAGGAGTTCTTC.

The chain combines TRBV25-1 with TRBJ1-2, with a tentative D call TRBD1 (5 bases). The V gene lost 1 base and the J gene lost 3 bases, with 12 bases spanning the gap. CDR1 and CDR2 from the germline V gene are MGHDK and SYGVNS. The CDR3 runs to 15 residues. In nucleotides, the CDR3 is TGTGCCAGCAGTGAATGGAGGGGCGGCTACTATGGCTACACCTTC. Translated: CASSEWRGGYYGYTF.

This clone was seen once. The genes are TRBV5-1 and TRBJ2-7, with 12 positions matching TRBD1. V dropped 4 bases and J dropped 7; count of bases not matched to a gene: 15. Germline-derived CDR1 and CDR2 are SGHRS and YFSETQ. The CDR3 is 17 amino acids. The chain's CDR3 is CASSLWGMGQGAREQYF. CDR3 nucleotide sequence: TGCGCCAGCAGCCTCTGGGGTATGGGACAGGGGGCTCGGGAGCAGTACTTC. The full variable domain, completed using reference TRBV5-1 and TRBJ2-7, is KAGVTQTPRYLIKTRGQQVTLSCSPISGHRSVSWYQQTPGQGLQFLFEYFSETQRNKGNFPGRFSGRQFSNSRSEMNVSTLELGDSALYLCASSLWGMGQGAREQYFGPGTRLTVT.

V usage is TRBV6-5 and J usage is TRBJ2-7; TRBD1 aligns across 7 bases. CDR1 and CDR2 (germline): MNHEY, SVGAGI. V dropped 5 bases and J dropped 7; count of bases not matched to a gene: 11. CDR3 length equals 14 residues. CDR3 bases: TGTGCCAGCAGTCGCGACAGGGACCTGGGGGAGCAGTACGTC. It is translated as CASSRDRDLGEQYV.